What follows is one T cell receptor beta chain and its context. This sample was taken from a study of cytomegalovirus exposure and HLA in healthy donors. Germline V CDR1 and CDR2: LGHNA, YSLEER. The CDR3 totals 17 residues. V lost 2 bases and J lost 10; bases outside the gene matches: 14. The PCR ran on 60 Vbeta and 13 Jbeta primers. Data came from immunoSEQ multiplex PCR; TCRdb stores just in-frame clones and leaves some out. The sample consists of nearly 110,000 clones, 65% to 80% of them appearing once. The chain links TRBV4-3 to TRBJ1-6; TRBD1 matches 7 bases. The receptor comes from a man aged 60-69 years in good health and CMV-seronegative. Sequencing was done on a sample of PBMCs. CDR3 sequence (DNA): TGCGCCAGCAGCCAATCTGGGACAGTCCCCGGCGGATCACCCCTCCACTTT. Residues: CASSQSGTVPGGSPLHF.